This TCR beta chain was identified during a study of response to subunit inactivated influenza vaccine. TCRdb re-analysed the RT-PCR reads in MiXCR, keeping a single row per CDR3 protein. The sample lists about 540,000 distinct CDR3 sequences, 20% to 25% occurring once. Losses at the gene ends were 2 bases for V and 4 bases for J; bases not matched to a gene: 3. Germline V CDR1 and CDR2: KGHSH, LQKENI. CDR3 size: 14 residues. This clonotype was picked up a small number of times. The same sample was also studied in work on T cells expressing NK-cell markers. That report notes: 5'RACE template switching with UMIs generated TCR beta cDNA. A range of roughly 1.0-7.0% of CD8+ T cells consisted of dominant NKG2C+ clonotypes in 5 to 7 donors.

V gene TRBV18 combines with J gene TRBJ2-7, with TRBD1 matching over 9 bases. The TCR originated in a man in his fifties who received an inactivated influenza vaccine. This specimen was CD4+ T cells sorted from PBMCs, taken roughly 12 days after vaccination. CDR3 region: CASSPRQGEYEQYF. The CDR3, as DNA: TGTGCCAGCTCACCAAGACAGGGGGAATACGAGCAGTACTTC.